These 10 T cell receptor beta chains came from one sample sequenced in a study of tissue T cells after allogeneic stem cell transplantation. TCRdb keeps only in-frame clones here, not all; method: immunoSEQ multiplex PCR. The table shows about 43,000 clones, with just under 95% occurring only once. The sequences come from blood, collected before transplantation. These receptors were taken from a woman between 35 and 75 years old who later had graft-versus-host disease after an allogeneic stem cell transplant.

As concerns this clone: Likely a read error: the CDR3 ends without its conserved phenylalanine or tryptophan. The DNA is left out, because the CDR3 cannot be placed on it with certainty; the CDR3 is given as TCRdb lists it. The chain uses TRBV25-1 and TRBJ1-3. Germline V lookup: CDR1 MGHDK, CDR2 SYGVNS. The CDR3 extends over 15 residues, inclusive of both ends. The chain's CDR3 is CASSMGGSSGNTVHL.

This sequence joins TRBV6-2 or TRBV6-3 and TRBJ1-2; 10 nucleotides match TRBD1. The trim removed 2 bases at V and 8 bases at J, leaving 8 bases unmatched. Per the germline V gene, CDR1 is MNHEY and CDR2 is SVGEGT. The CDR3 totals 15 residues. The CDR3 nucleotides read TGTGCCAGCAGTTACCGAACCGGGACAGGGGACGGCTACACCTTC. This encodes CASSYRTGTGDGYTF.

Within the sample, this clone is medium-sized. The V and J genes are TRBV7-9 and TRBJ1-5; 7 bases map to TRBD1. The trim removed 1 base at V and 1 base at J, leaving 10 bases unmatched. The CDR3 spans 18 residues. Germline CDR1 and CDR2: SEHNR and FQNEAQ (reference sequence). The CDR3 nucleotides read TGTGCCAGCAGCTTAGAGAGACAGGGCGCCGGCAGCAATCAGCCCCAGCATTTT. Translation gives CASSLERQGAGSNQPQHF. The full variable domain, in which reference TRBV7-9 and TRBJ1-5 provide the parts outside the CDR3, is DTGVSQNPRHKITKRGQNVTFRCDPISEHNRLYWYRQTLGQGPEFLTYFQNEAQLEKSRLLSDRFSAERPKGSFSTLEIQRTEQGDSAMYLCASSLERQGAGSNQPQHFGDGTRLSIL.

The CDR3 region is CASSKPITDTQYF. The CDR3 DNA sequence: TGTGCCAGCAGCAAACCTATCACAGATACGCAGTATTTT. The chain couples TRBV27 to TRBJ2-3; D remains unclear. This CDR3 is built from 13 residues. The V end lost 6 bases, the J end lost 2 bases, and 9 bases lay between the germline ends. From germline, CDR1 is MNHEY and CDR2 SMNVEV (reference sequence).

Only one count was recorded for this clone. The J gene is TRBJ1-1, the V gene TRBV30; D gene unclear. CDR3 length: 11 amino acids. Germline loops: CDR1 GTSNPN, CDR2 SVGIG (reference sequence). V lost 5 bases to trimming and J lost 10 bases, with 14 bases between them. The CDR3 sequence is CAWVEILVAFF. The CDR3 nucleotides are TGTGCCTGGGTGGAGATCCTGGTAGCTTTCTTT.

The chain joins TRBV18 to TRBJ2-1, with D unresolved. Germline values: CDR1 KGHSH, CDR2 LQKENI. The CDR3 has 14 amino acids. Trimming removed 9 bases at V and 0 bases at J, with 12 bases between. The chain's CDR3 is CASSASSSYNEQFF. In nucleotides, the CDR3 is TGTGCCAGTTCAGCGTCGAGCTCCTACAATGAGCAGTTCTTC.

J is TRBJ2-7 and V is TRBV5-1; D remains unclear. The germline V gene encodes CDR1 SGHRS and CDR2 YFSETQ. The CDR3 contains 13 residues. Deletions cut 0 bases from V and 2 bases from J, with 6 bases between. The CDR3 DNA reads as TGCGCCAGCAGCTTGGTCCGACCCTACGAGCAGTACTTC. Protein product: CASSLVRPYEQYF.

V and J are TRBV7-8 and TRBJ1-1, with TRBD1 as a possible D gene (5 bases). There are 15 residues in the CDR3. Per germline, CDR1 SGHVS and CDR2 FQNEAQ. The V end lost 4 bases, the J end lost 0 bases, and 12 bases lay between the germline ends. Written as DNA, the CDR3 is TGTGCCAGCAGCTCCTCAGGGAGGCTGAACACTGAAGCTTTCTTT. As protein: CASSSSGRLNTEAFF.

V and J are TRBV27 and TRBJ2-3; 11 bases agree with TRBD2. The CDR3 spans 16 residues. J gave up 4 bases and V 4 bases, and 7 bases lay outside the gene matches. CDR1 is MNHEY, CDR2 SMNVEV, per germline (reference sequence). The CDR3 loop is CASSSQLAGVSDTQYF. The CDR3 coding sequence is TGTGCCAGCAGTTCCCAACTAGCGGGAGTATCAGATACGCAGTATTTT.

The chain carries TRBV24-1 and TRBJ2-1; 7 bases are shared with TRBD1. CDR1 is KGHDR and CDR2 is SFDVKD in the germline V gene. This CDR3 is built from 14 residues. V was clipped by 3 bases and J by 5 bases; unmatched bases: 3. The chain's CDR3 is CATSDTGQNNEQFF. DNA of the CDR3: TGTGCCACCAGTGATACGGGACAGAACAATGAGCAGTTCTTC.